A single sample is the source of the 22 T cell receptor beta chains below, sequenced in a study of T-cell reconstitution after alpha-beta-depleted transplantation in children (dated by TCRdb to 2016 to 2017). This sample's treatment or condition label indicates: allogeneic hematopoietic cell transplantation with graft depleted of TCRalphabeta T cells and CD19 B cells. The library was made by PCR. Reads for this sample came from an Illumina HiSeq 2500. To normalize quantification of the TCRbeta repertoire, the TCR libraries were built with molecular barcoding that relied on unique molecular identifiers. TCRdb reanalyzed the raw reads on its own, using fastp at Q25 for trimming and MiXCR for clone calling, and kept in-frame beta chains. Rows merge per CDR3 protein into single entries with the most common DNA and genes. The sample yields some 600,000 distinct CDR3 sequences; around 13% were counted once. About 2% of the sample rests with the top ten.

The source material was PBMCs, mostly from graft donor cells, sampled 360 days after TCRalphabeta/CD19-depleted stem cell transplant. The receptors originated from a male patient younger than 18 who had a stem cell transplant for acute myeloid leukemia, so the T cells may come from the graft donor.

This clonotype was counted only a few times. The chain recombines TRBV25-1 with TRBJ2-5; D perhaps matches TRBD2 (5 bases). Germline CDR1 MGHDK, CDR2 SYGVNS. With 6 bases removed from V and 2 bases from J, the gap between germline ends came to 19 bases. CDR3 size: 16 residues. CDR3 in amino acids: CASSATPGSPQETQYF. The CDR3 bases are TGTGCCAGCAGCGCAACCCCGGGGAGCCCTCAAGAGACCCAGTACTTC.

This clonotype has just a few counts. The rearrangement joins TRBV18 to TRBJ2-7; weak D call: TRBD2 (5 bases). Trimming cost V 3 bases and J 0 bases, with 9 bases left between them. The germline V gene encodes CDR1 KGHSH and CDR2 LQKENI. This CDR3 spans 14 amino acids. CDR3 residues: CASSPQRTSYEQYF. The CDR3 nucleotides read TGTGCCAGCTCACCTCAGCGGACCTCCTACGAGCAGTACTTC.

The chain carries TRBV10-3 and TRBJ2-5, with 9 bases fitting TRBD2. The CDR3 length is 15 residues. V gave up 4 bases and J gave up 3 bases; unmatched junction bases: 6. Germline assignment: CDR1 ENHRY and CDR2 SYGVKD. The CDR3 loop is CAISALAGTKETQYF. CDR3 in DNA: TGTGCCATCAGTGCTCTAGCGGGAACCAAAGAGACCCAGTACTTC.

This clonotype was counted a few times. V usage is TRBV7-8 and J usage is TRBJ2-2; D tentatively reads TRBD1 or TRBD2 (5 bases each). V was trimmed by 5 bases and J by 6 bases, leaving 19 bases between them. The CDR3 loop spans 16 amino acids. CDR1 is SGHVS, CDR2 FQNEAQ, per germline. The CDR3 DNA reads TGTGCCAGCAGCCACGGGGCCAATTTGGACCCCGGGGAGCTGTTTTTT. Protein sequence: CASSHGANLDPGELFF. Full variable domain (remainder filled in from reference TRBV7-8 and TRBJ2-2): GAGVSQSPRYKVAKRGQDVALRCDPISGHVSLFWYQQALGQGPEFLTYFQNEAQLDKSGLPSDRFFAERPEGSVSTLKIQRTQQEDSAVYLCASSHGANLDPGELFFGEGSRLTVL.

This clonotype appeared a few times. J is TRBJ2-7 and V is TRBV15; 7 nucleotides line up with TRBD1. Trimming cost V 5 bases and J 3 bases; bases outside gene matches: 7. The CDR3 is 14 amino acids. The germline CDR1 and CDR2 sequences are LNHNV and YYDKDF (reference sequence). The CDR3 DNA follows: TGTGCCACCAGCTTCGGGACAGCATTCTACGAGCAGTACTTC. Its protein is CATSFGTAFYEQYF.

This clonotype was seen only a few times. This rearrangement joins TRBV11-1 to TRBJ2-1; D may be TRBD1 or TRBD2 (5 bases each). Germline V gene lookup returns CDR1 SGHAT and CDR2 FQDESV (reference sequence). Trimming removed 7 bases from V and 1 base from J, with 23 bases in between. This CDR3 is built from 18 residues. CDR3 bases: TGTGCCAGCAATCCCCCCGGGGCTTATCACATGTCCTACAATGAGCAGTTCTTC. Translated: CASNPPGAYHMSYNEQFF.

This clonotype came up many times. The chain joins TRBV13 to TRBJ2-5; a weak D match, TRBD2 (5 bases). The CDR3 runs to 13 residues. Germline V gene sequence: CDR1 PRHDT, CDR2 FYEKMQ (reference sequence). V was trimmed by 2 bases and J by 4 bases, leaving 8 bases between them. The CDR3 loop reads CASSLPGIETQYF. CDR3 coding DNA: TGTGCCAGCAGCTTACCGGGAATAGAGACCCAGTACTTC.

This clonotype was observed a few times. This CDR3 is CASSLTSGIRETQYF. The CDR3 DNA follows: TGTGCCAGCAGCCTTACTAGCGGGATTAGGGAGACCCAGTACTTC. The V and J genes are TRBV12-3 or TRBV12-4 and TRBJ2-5; 10 bases fit TRBD2. The CDR3 totals 15 residues. The ends lost 6 bases at V and 5 bases at J; junction bases unmatched: 9.

This clonotype showed up just a few times. The chain employs TRBV9 and TRBJ1-5; D possibly corresponds to TRBD1 (6 bases). V dropped 3 bases and J dropped 9 bases, with 16 bases sitting between them. Germline assignment: CDR1 SGDLS and CDR2 YYNGEE. The CDR3 sequence is 14 residues long. The CDR3 spells CASSERGAQGPQHF. In nucleotides, the CDR3 is TGTGCCAGCAGCGAGCGGGGGGCCCAAGGGCCCCAGCATTTT.

This clonotype was seen at least ten times. The V call is TRBV29-1, the J call TRBJ2-2; 9 bases match TRBD1. Trimming cost V 6 bases and J 4 bases; bases outside gene matches: 9. Germline V gives CDR1 SQVTM, CDR2 ANQGSEA. The CDR3 runs to 15 residues. CDR3 nucleotides: TGCAGCGTGATACAGGGGGCAAGTGGCACCGGGGAGCTGTTTTTT. Encoded protein: CSVIQGASGTGELFF.

This clonotype was picked up a small number of times. This chain connects TRBV6-1 to TRBJ2-5, with 9 bases identical to TRBD1. CDR3 size: 16 residues. V was clipped by 7 bases and J by 5 bases; unmatched bases: 14. Germline V lookup: CDR1 MNHNS, CDR2 SASEGT. The CDR3 DNA is TGTGCCAGCACACACCGTTGGGCGGGACAGGGTGAGACCCAGTACTTC. It codes for CASTHRWAGQGETQYF.

J is TRBJ1-2 and V is TRBV7-9, with a possible D match to TRBD1 (6 bases). Trimming took 7 bases from V and 5 from J, leaving 14 bases between them. Germline CDR1 is SEHNR and CDR2 is FQNEAQ (reference sequence). The CDR3 covers 13 residues. This CDR3 reads CASTSPTGYGYTF. The CDR3 coding sequence is TGTGCCAGCACCTCCCCTACAGGGTATGGCTACACCTTC.

This clonotype was seen a handful of times. The chain uses TRBV6-5 and TRBJ1-1, with TRBD1 as a possible D gene (6 bases). With 5 bases removed from V and 3 bases from J, the gap between germline ends came to 22 bases. CDR3 size: 17 residues. Germline loops: CDR1 MNHEY, CDR2 SVGAGI. The CDR3 region is CASSPLAAGAGYTEAFF. The CDR3 DNA reads as TGTGCCAGCAGTCCCTTGGCCGCGGGGGCAGGGTACACTGAAGCTTTCTTT.

Ten or more counts support this clonotype. The chain is built from TRBV6-1 and TRBJ2-2, with a possible D match to TRBD1 (5 bases). The CDR3 extends over 13 amino acids. The V and J ends lost 6 bases and 1 base respectively, with 6 bases between them. The V gene's germline CDR1 is MNHNS and CDR2 SASEGT. CDR3 sequence reads: CASRGLNTGELFF. The CDR3 DNA reads as TGTGCCAGCAGGGGGCTGAACACCGGGGAGCTGTTTTTT.

V and J are TRBV5-1 and TRBJ2-3; 8 bases are shared with TRBD1. Germline CDR1 reads SGHRS; CDR2 reads YFSETQ. The CDR3 runs to 16 residues. J lost 5 bases, V lost 4 bases, and 12 bases had no gene match. CDR3 DNA: TGCGCCAGCAGCCCCTGGGCAGGGGGCCGAATAGATACGCAGTATTTT. It translates to CASSPWAGGRIDTQYF. The full variable domain, completed using reference TRBV5-1 and TRBJ2-3, is KAGVTQTPRYLIKTRGQQVTLSCSPISGHRSVSWYQQTPGQGLQFLFEYFSETQRNKGNFPGRFSGRQFSNSRSEMNVSTLELGDSALYLCASSPWAGGRIDTQYFGPGTRLTVL.

In its sample, this clonotype was seen a few times. The CDR3, as DNA: TGTGCCAGCAGTGAAAGGCCGGGACAGGGGCTCACCGGGGAGCTGTTTTTT. Encoded protein: CASSERPGQGLTGELFF. The genes are TRBV25-1 and TRBJ2-2, with TRBD1 identical over 10 bases. V lost 2 bases, J lost 4 bases, and 7 bases stayed unmatched. The germline V gene has CDR1 MGHDK and CDR2 SYGVNS. The CDR3 has 17 amino acids.

This clonotype was seen only a few times. The chain employs TRBV14 and TRBJ2-3; no clear D gene. From germline, CDR1 is SGHDN and CDR2 FVKESK. This CDR3 has 13 amino acids. The V end lost 1 base, the J end lost 11 bases, and 13 bases lay between the germline ends. The CDR3 is CASSQARVSLQYF. The CDR3 DNA sequence: TGTGCCAGCAGCCAAGCTCGGGTTAGTTTGCAGTATTTT.

The chain carries TRBV5-1 and TRBJ2-1, with 16 bases aligning to TRBD2. The germline CDR1 and CDR2 sequences are SGHRS and YFSETQ. Germline trimming cut 4 bases from V and 0 bases from J; bases unmatched to any gene: 4. The length of the CDR3 is 18 residues. The CDR3: CASSVGLAGGHSYNEQFF. For the CDR3, the DNA is TGCGCCAGCAGCGTGGGACTAGCGGGAGGGCACTCCTACAATGAGCAGTTCTTC.

This clonotype was observed a handful of times. The gene calls are TRBV4-3 and TRBJ2-7; TRBD2 matches at 12 bases. This CDR3 comprises 18 residues. In germline, CDR1 is LGHNA, CDR2 YSLEER. V lost 0 bases and J lost 0; bases outside the gene matches: 6. CDR3: CASSQEITSGGYSYEQYF. The CDR3 DNA follows: TGCGCCAGCAGCCAAGAAATTACTAGCGGGGGGTACTCCTACGAGCAGTACTTC.

This clonotype was seen ten or more times. The chain's CDR3 is CASSQEASSYNEQFF. CDR3 DNA sequence: TGCGCCAGCAGCCAAGAGGCCAGCTCCTACAATGAGCAGTTCTTC. This chain uses TRBV4-3 with TRBJ2-1; D remains unclear. The V and J ends lost 0 bases and 0 bases respectively, with 6 bases between them. Germline V gene sequence: CDR1 LGHNA, CDR2 YSLEER. The CDR3 has 15 amino acids.

This clonotype turned up a few times. This sequence joins TRBV20-1 and TRBJ2-7; D is unclear. This CDR3 is 13 amino acids long. Germline V CDR1 and CDR2: DFQATT, SNEGSKA (reference sequence). V was cut by 0 bases and J by 3 bases, with 9 bases left in between. The CDR3 spells CSARDLRDYEQYF. CDR3 coding DNA: TGCAGTGCTAGAGATTTGCGAGACTACGAGCAGTACTTC.

The rearrangement uses TRBV20-1 and TRBJ2-1, with TRBD2 matching 9 bases. This CDR3 region has 17 residues. Germline V gives CDR1 DFQATT, CDR2 SNEGSKA (reference sequence). The CDR3 nucleotides read TGCAGAGTAAGACCAAGAATTAGCGGGAGAACTAAAAATGAGCAGTTCTTC. This translates into CRVRPRISGRTKNEQFF.